This T cell receptor (beta chain) emerged from a study of a mutant IDH1 vaccine in newly diagnosed glioma. Study-wide context: Earlier care involved radiotherapy, temozolomide, or both, and the majority received both.

The time point here: baseline, week 1 (first vaccination visit). Treatment indicated: pre-vaccination baseline after standard-of-care therapy. Study findings and constraints: Whatever changes occurred in top peripheral T cell clonotypes seemed unrelated to pseudoprogression.

The CDR3 totals 12 residues. Between the trimmed V and J ends, which lost 7 bases and 1 base, there was a span of 7 bases. Germline V CDR1 and CDR2: SQVTM, ANQGSEA. This table comes from immunoSEQ multiplex PCR, and its TCRdb copy is limited to in-frame clones, with some not included. The table lists about 54,000 clones, 80% to 90% of them singletons. As concerns this clone: Its antigen is still unknown.

This clonotype was obtained from a man aged 18 to 29 with glioma. The specimen comprised PBMCs, sampled from a glioma patient treated with radiotherapy, temozolomide or both. The gene calls are TRBV29-1 and TRBJ2-2, with no clear D. CDR3 amino acids: CSGTQNTGELFF. In nucleotides, the CDR3 is TGCAGCGGGACCCAGAACACCGGGGAGCTGTTTTTT.